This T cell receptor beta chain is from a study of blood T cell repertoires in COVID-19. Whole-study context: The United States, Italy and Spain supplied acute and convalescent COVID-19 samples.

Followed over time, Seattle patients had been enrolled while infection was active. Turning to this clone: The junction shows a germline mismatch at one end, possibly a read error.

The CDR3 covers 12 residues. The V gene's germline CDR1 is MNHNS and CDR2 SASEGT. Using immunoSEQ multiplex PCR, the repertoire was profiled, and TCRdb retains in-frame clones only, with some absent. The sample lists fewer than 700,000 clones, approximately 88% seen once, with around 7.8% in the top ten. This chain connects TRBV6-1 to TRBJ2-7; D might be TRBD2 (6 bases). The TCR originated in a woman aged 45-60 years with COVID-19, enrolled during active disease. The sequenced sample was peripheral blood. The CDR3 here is CASSDVGRRDTF. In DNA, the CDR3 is TGTGCCAGCAGTGACGTCGGGCGGAGGGATACCTTC.